One sample yielded the 11 T cell receptor beta chains listed below, sequenced in a study of CD8 T cells in ankylosing spondylitis. Study-wide results and limits: What appeared characteristic of ankylosing spondylitis blood was a TCR beta motif of eight highly homologous variants.

TCRdb re-derived calls from the 5' RACE reads in MiXCR, one entry per CDR3 protein. The sample records 300,000 to 400,000 distinct CDR3 sequences, more than 20% being singletons. Their cognate antigens are unknown. Material: blood, either unsorted or a sorted T cell fraction (not recorded which). Receptors originate from a male donor with ankylosing spondylitis.

This clonotype was seen only a few times. The chain couples TRBV29-1 to TRBJ2-1; D uncertain. The V end was cut by 4 bases, the J end by 3 bases, with 13 bases between. This CDR3 region has 14 residues. Germline loops: CDR1 SQVTM, CDR2 ANQGSEA. The CDR3 region has the DNA TGCAGCGTTGGTCGAAGCCGTGGCTACAATGAGCAGTTCTTC. It encodes CSVGRSRGYNEQFF.

This clonotype was seen more than once but under ten times. The genes are TRBV5-1 and TRBJ1-1; 7 nucleotides agree with TRBD1. The CDR3 length is 19 residues. Looked up from germline, CDR1 is SGHRS and CDR2 is YFSETQ. The V segment lost 4 bases and the J segment 5 bases; nucleotides outside the gene matches: 23. As DNA, the CDR3 is TGCGCCAGCAGCCAAGATACCGACAGGGTCATCTCCCGGAGGACTGAAGCTTTCTTT. It encodes CASSQDTDRVISRRTEAFF.

This clonotype was recorded a few times. The chain is built from TRBV7-8 and TRBJ2-2; maybe TRBD2 (6 bases). CDR1 and CDR2 from the germline V gene are SGHVS and FQNEAQ. The CDR3 consists of 17 residues. Deletions cut 3 bases from V and 0 bases from J, with 14 bases between. CDR3 protein: CASSLRPSAANTGELFF. Written as DNA, the CDR3 is TGTGCCAGCAGCTTGAGACCTAGCGCCGCGAACACCGGGGAGCTGTTTTTT.

The chain has TRBV6-5 and TRBJ2-3; D not resolved. The germline V gene encodes CDR1 MNHEY and CDR2 SVGAGI. V was clipped by 2 bases and J by 3 bases, with 12 bases between them. This CDR3 comprises 15 residues. For the CDR3, the DNA is TGTGCCAGCAGTTACGGCCAGCGACGGACAGATACGCAGTATTTT. It yields the protein CASSYGQRRTDTQYF.

The J gene is TRBJ2-1, the V gene TRBV4-2, with D perhaps matching TRBD2 (6 bases). This CDR3 region has 14 residues. Germline V CDR1 and CDR2: LGHNA, YNFKEQ. Trimming stripped 1 base from V and 10 bases from J, with 14 bases between. The CDR3 region has the DNA TGTGCCAGCAGCCAAGCCGGGACTCGCCAGGAGCAGTTCTTC. It is translated as CASSQAGTRQEQFF.

V is TRBV12-3 or TRBV12-4 and J is TRBJ2-4, with D uncertain. CDR3 length equals 13 residues. V lost 3 bases to trimming and J lost 5 bases, with 8 bases between them. Here the CDR3 DNA reads TGTGCCAGCAGTTTCCTCAGAGAAAACATTCAGTACTTC. It codes for CASSFLRENIQYF.

This sequence joins TRBV2 and TRBJ2-3, with D perhaps matching TRBD1 (6 bases). The V end lost 6 bases, the J end lost 2 bases, and 12 bases lay between the germline ends. Per germline, CDR1 SNHLY and CDR2 FYNNEI. The CDR3 runs 14 residues. For the CDR3, the DNA is TGTGCCAGCAGCCGGGACACCCACACAGATACGCAGTATTTT. Residues: CASSRDTHTDTQYF.

The sample holds a few counts of this clonotype. The chain employs TRBV4-3 and TRBJ2-3; the D is unclear. This CDR3 is built from 14 residues. Germline CDR1 reads LGHNA; CDR2 reads YSLEER. V was cut by 0 bases and J by 2 bases, with 6 bases left in between. The CDR3 is CASSQDGNTDTQYF. CDR3 bases: TGCGCCAGCAGCCAAGATGGTAACACAGATACGCAGTATTTT.

This sequence joins TRBV3-1 and TRBJ1-4; no firm D call. The length of the CDR3 is 18 residues. Trimming removed 0 bases at V and 0 bases at J, with 14 bases between. In germline, CDR1 is LGHDT, CDR2 YNNKEL (reference sequence). In nucleotides, the CDR3 is TGTGCCAGCAGCCAAGATCTCCAGACCAGTGCAACTAATGAAAAACTGTTTTTT. Translating it yields CASSQDLQTSATNEKLFF.

The chain recombines TRBV9 with TRBJ2-3; 8 bases agree with TRBD1. CDR1 and CDR2 from the germline V gene are SGDLS and YYNGEE. Unmatched junction bases numbered 5, after V lost 0 bases and J lost 5 bases. This CDR3 spans 15 amino acids. CDR3 sequence (DNA): TGTGCCAGCAGCGTAGGTGGCAGGGGGCAAGATACGCAGTATTTT. This codes for CASSVGGRGQDTQYF.

This chain connects TRBV12-3 or TRBV12-4 to TRBJ2-7; D not certain. This CDR3 is 12 amino acids long. Trimming stripped 3 bases from V and 3 bases from J, with 6 bases between. CDR3 DNA sequence: TGTGCCAGCAGTTTCGATATCTACGAGCAGTACTTC. Translation: CASSFDIYEQYF.